This TCR beta chain was observed in a study of OX40 agonist ivuxolimab in advanced cancers. In the study overall: The drug used for patients, ivuxolimab, was an agonistic anti-OX40 (CD134) antibody. Three patients, one with hepatocellular carcinoma and two with cutaneous melanoma, achieved partial responses.

The CDR3 contains 12 residues. From germline, CDR1 is SNHLY and CDR2 FYNNEI. V was cut by 6 bases and J by 1 base, with 6 bases left in between. General study results and limits: It was also the case that some nonresponders had low normalized T-cell clonal expansion.

Blood specimens came from baseline, cycle 4 day 1, and cycle 7 day 1. Note on this clone: The antigen remains undetermined.

Produced via immunoSEQ multiplex PCR; TCRdb's table is partial and in-frame only. The table records around 50,000 clones, roughly 85% of them present only once. Material: CD4+ or CD8+ T cells sorted from blood, obtained in a trial of the OX40 agonist ivuxolimab. The V call is TRBV2, the J call TRBJ1-1; D call uncertain. The clonotype was recovered from an adult with an advanced solid tumor such as melanoma, head and neck, liver or kidney cancer. In nucleotides, the CDR3 is TGTGCCAGCAGGGGCAAGAACACTGAAGCTTTCTTT. Encoded protein: CASRGKNTEAFF.